One TCR beta chain is described in this entry. In the study's own analysis: Reference gene primers were amplified, and this amplification served to estimate nucleated cell counts. Here immunoSEQ multiplex PCR was the method, and the copy in TCRdb shows in-frame clones only, minus some. V, J and clone size were drawn from that table, and D and trimming were deduced from the DNA. In the table there are approximately 190,000 clones, 70% to 90% of which are singletons. The source of the sample is a study of blood T cell repertoires in COVID-19. At the level of the study: Collection of acute and convalescent COVID-19 samples took place in the United States, Italy and Spain. In each case, the material was cDNA or gDNA derived from T cells, B-cell-depleted T cells, or PBMCs.

With 0 bases removed from V and 8 bases from J, the gap between germline ends came to 8 bases. This CDR3 spans 13 amino acids. CDR1 is LGHDT and CDR2 is YNNKEL in the germline V gene (reference sequence). The rearrangement joins TRBV3-1 (or the pseudogene TRBV3-2) to TRBJ1-3, with D uncertain. The sequenced sample was peripheral blood. This sequence was found in a man aged 55 to 70 with active or convalescent COVID-19. CDR3 sequence (DNA): TGTGCCAGCAGCCAAGATATTTATGACACCATATATTTT. Encoded protein: CASSQDIYDTIYF.